The sequence of this TCR beta chain was determined in a study of cytomegalovirus exposure and HLA in healthy donors. Study information: HLA-typed donors were the source of some 85 million unique TCRs, which an early data release held. Assignment to the Caucasian-associated ancestry cluster applied to approximately 80% of the approximately 380 genotyped donors. Points from the study as a whole: Relative to equally common others, HLA-associated TCR beta chains showed greater clonal expansion in a later analysis.

The V gene's germline CDR1 is SGHTA and CDR2 FQGTGA. V dropped 3 bases and J dropped 2; count of bases not matched to a gene: 2. This CDR3 has 15 amino acids. Points on this clone: Antigen: not known.

In the PCR, 60 Vbeta and 13 Jbeta primers were used. How the authors handled the data: A later analysis counted about 80 million unique TCR beta chains, around 10 million shared. Profiling relied on immunoSEQ multiplex PCR, and the TCRdb table lists in-frame clones only, not all of them. V, J and clone size reflect that table, while D and trimming were determined from the DNA. The profile shows around 100,000 clones, around 75% of them singletons. The specimen sequenced was PBMCs. This receptor was obtained from a male donor in good health and CMV-seropositive. The chain recombines TRBV7-3 with TRBJ2-1, with TRBD2 identical over 9 bases. CDR3 region: CASSFGGGAYNEQFF. The CDR3 DNA is TGTGCCAGCAGCTTTGGCGGGGGGGCCTACAATGAGCAGTTCTTC.